A single TCR beta chain is shown here with its context. Antigen: not known. Blood samples were obtained at baseline, cycle 4 day 1, and cycle 7 day 1. These data come from a study of OX40 agonist ivuxolimab in advanced cancers. Across the whole study: Patients with prior anti-PD-1, anti-PD-L1 or anti-CTLA-4 therapy were eligible; 40% had some.

Measured with immunoSEQ multiplex PCR; TCRdb has only the in-frame clones, and not every one. The sample has some 64,000 clones; around 88% are singletons. Study-level findings and limits: Antigen targets of the expanded peripheral T cells went undetermined. Blood T cells, both CD4+ and CD8+, expanded clonally by week 6 at 0.1 to 3.0 mg/kg.

Here the sequenced sample was CD4+ or CD8+ T cells sorted from blood, taken in a trial of the OX40 agonist ivuxolimab. This sequence was found in an adult with an advanced solid tumor such as melanoma, head and neck, liver or kidney cancer.

In nucleotides, the CDR3 is TGTGCCAGCAGCGTAGCTACGGGGGACTCTGGAAACACCATATATTTT. The encoded protein is CASSVATGDSGNTIYF. The chain carries TRBV9 and TRBJ1-3, with a possible D match to TRBD1 (5 bases). Trimming removed 0 bases from V and 0 bases from J, with 10 bases in between. This CDR3 is 16 amino acids long. Germline V gene lookup returns CDR1 SGDLS and CDR2 YYNGEE.